What follows are 5 T cell receptor beta chains derived from one specimen sequenced in a study of OX40 agonist ivuxolimab in advanced cancers. Library preparation was by the immunoSEQ multiplex PCR assay. In its TCRdb copy, this immuneACCESS table keeps in-frame sequences only and misses some clones. Where compared with another copy, unresolved V genes explain less than half of these, and the others have no known cause. Across this sample there are fewer than 140,000 clones, with approximately 90% seen only once. The top ten hold approximately 0.52% of the sample. The material sequenced was CD4+ or CD8+ T cells sorted from blood, taken in a trial of the OX40 agonist ivuxolimab. The receptors were gathered from an adult with an advanced solid tumor such as melanoma, head and neck, liver or kidney cancer.

The gene calls are TRBV6-5 and TRBJ1-2, with D possibly being TRBD1 (5 bases). The CDR3 runs to 15 residues. CDR1 is MNHEY, CDR2 SVGAGI, per germline. With 4 bases removed from V and 6 bases from J, the gap between germline ends came to 18 bases. The CDR3 region is CASSFFGTPKDGYTF. DNA of the CDR3: TGTGCCAGCAGTTTCTTCGGGACGCCCAAGGATGGCTACACCTTC.

This clone was counted a single time. The chain's CDR3 is CASSLAGNTIYF. The CDR3 DNA reads as TGTGCCAGCAGCTTAGCCGGAAACACCATATATTTT. V and J are TRBV11-2 and TRBJ1-3; D is ambiguous. This CDR3 is 12 amino acids long. Per germline, CDR1 SGHAT and CDR2 FQNNGV. V lost 1 base, J lost 4 bases, and 2 bases lay in between.

The chain couples TRBV6-4 to TRBJ2-1; 13 bases map to TRBD2. This CDR3 contains 15 residues. Germline assignment: CDR1 MRHNA and CDR2 SNTAGT. The junction had 2 bases not matched to a gene; V was cut back by 5 bases and J by 4 bases. The CDR3 nucleotides are TGTGCCAGCAGTACTAGCGGGGGGGGTTACAATGAGCAGTTCTTC. Translation gives CASSTSGGGYNEQFF.

This clone was observed a single time. J is TRBJ2-3 and V is TRBV6-4, with 11 bases matching TRBD2. Germline V gives CDR1 MRHNA, CDR2 SNTAGT. After removal of 4 bases from V and 6 bases from J, the junction contained 9 bases not matched to a gene. The CDR3 sequence is 16 residues long. The CDR3 here is CASSVTSGGSGDTQYF. The CDR3 coding sequence is TGTGCCAGCAGTGTAACTAGCGGGGGCTCAGGGGATACGCAGTATTTT.

The chain uses TRBV9 and TRBJ1-1; 7 bases are shared with TRBD1. Germline values: CDR1 SGDLS, CDR2 YYNGEE. The CDR3 covers 15 residues. V lost 3 bases, J lost 4 bases, and 9 bases stayed unmatched. The CDR3 DNA reads as TGTGCCAGCAGCGGCAACAGGGGAGGAAGCACTGAAGCTTTCTTT. Translating gives CASSGNRGGSTEAFF.